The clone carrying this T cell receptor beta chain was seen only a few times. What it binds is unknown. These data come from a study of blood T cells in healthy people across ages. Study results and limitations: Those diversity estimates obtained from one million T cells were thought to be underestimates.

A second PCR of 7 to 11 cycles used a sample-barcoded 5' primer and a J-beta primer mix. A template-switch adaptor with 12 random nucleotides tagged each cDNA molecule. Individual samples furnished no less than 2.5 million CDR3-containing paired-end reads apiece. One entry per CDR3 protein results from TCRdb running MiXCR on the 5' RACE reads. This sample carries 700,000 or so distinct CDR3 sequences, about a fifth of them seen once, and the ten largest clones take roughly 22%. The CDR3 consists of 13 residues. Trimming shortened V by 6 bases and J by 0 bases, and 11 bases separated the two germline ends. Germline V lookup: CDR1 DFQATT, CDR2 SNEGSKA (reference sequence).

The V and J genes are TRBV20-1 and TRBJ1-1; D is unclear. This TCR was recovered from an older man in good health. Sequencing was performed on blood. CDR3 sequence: CSAPRSVNTEAFF. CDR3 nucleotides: TGCAGTGCCCCCCGGAGTGTGAACACTGAAGCTTTCTTT.